This entry is about one T cell receptor (beta chain). This entry belongs to a study of technical replicates of blood from a handful of donors. The CDR3 loop spans 15 amino acids. V trimming: 4 bases; J trimming: 7 bases; junction bases outside the gene matches: 6. Germline lookup yields CDR1 MNHEY and CDR2 SVGAGI. Sequencing used immunoSEQ multiplex PCR; TCRdb keeps in-frame clones, though not all of them. The sample holds tens of thousands of clones, 95% to 97% seen once. The rearrangement joins TRBV6-5 to TRBJ1-4, with 10 bases identical to TRBD1. The sample comprised T cells isolated from PBMCs. This clonotype was sampled from a human donor in good health. As DNA, the CDR3 is TGTGCCAGCAGTTCCTGGACAGGGGGAAGTGAAAAACTGTTTTTT. Amino acids: CASSSWTGGSEKLFF.